The sequence of this T cell receptor beta chain was determined in a study of blood T cell repertoires in COVID-19. Study-level information: Donors in the United States, Italy and Spain gave samples during acute or convalescent COVID-19.

The germline CDR1 and CDR2 sequences are MNHEY and SMNVEV (reference sequence). V shed 7 bases and J shed 4 bases, with 17 bases lying between them. This CDR3 is 14 amino acids long. Data came from immunoSEQ multiplex PCR; TCRdb stores just in-frame clones and leaves some out. This sample yields 170,000 or so clones, of which more than 70% are seen a single time; over 12% belongs to the top ten. What was sequenced was peripheral blood. The source of this sequence is a man younger than 35 with active or convalescent COVID-19. The chain carries TRBV27 and TRBJ2-7, with D possibly TRBD1 on 6 matching bases. CDR3 protein: CASTETGGGYEQYF. CDR3 nucleotides: TGTGCCAGCACGGAGACAGGAGGTGGGTACGAGCAGTACTTC.